These 2 T cell receptor beta chains were sequenced from one sample in a study of T cell responses to AZD1222 COVID-19 vaccine (TCRdb year 2021). Library preparation employed the immunoSEQ multiplex PCR assay. Sourced from immuneACCESS, this table was stored by TCRdb with only in-frame sequences that have V and J called. A share of the clones is absent; for the studies checked, an unresolved V gene accounts for under half, and the remainder has no known explanation. A total of 110,000 to 150,000 clones appear in this sample, just over 85% of them only once. The top ten clones comprise approximately 3.5% of the sample. The label giving this sample's time point can be read as: baseline before first vaccination. Here the sequenced sample was peripheral blood, taken on day 0 of AZD1222 vaccination. All receptors come from an adult in good health.

This sequence joins TRBV4-1 and TRBJ2-7; 7 bases map to TRBD2. Germline loops: CDR1 MGHRA, CDR2 YSYEKL. The CDR3 extends over 13 amino acids. V was clipped by 3 bases and J by 9 bases; unmatched bases: 8. CDR3 coding DNA: TGCGCCAGCAGCCAGACGGGAGGCAAGACGCAGTACTTC. Protein: CASSQTGGKTQYF.

The rearrangement uses TRBV12-3 or TRBV12-4 and TRBJ1-5; no firm D call. The CDR3 has 12 residues. V lost 8 bases, J lost 5 bases, and 10 bases lay in between. The CDR3 sequence is CASSQSDQPQHF. CDR3 nucleotides: TGTGCCAGCTCTCAATCCGATCAGCCCCAGCATTTT.